Below, 26 T cell receptor beta chains from the same sample are listed, as sequenced in a study of tumor-infiltrating lymphocytes in primary liver carcinoma (dated by TCRdb to the late 2010s). Total RNA and DNA were co-extracted from around 20-30 mg of bulk tissue with the AllPrep DNA/RNA mini kit, without cell sorting. The sequencer listed for this sample is Illumina HiSeq 2500. TCRbeta-specific cDNA was reverse-transcribed from approximately 500 ng total RNA using a constant-region primer and ProtoScript II reverse transcriptase. Three nested multiplex PCR rounds, following a slightly modified ARM-PCR procedure, were used to build the TCRbeta libraries. Each of the first two PCR rounds ran for roughly 9 cycles using multiplex TRBV1-TRBV30 forward primers together with a Cbeta reverse primer. TCRdb ran its own pipeline on the public reads, namely fastp trimming at Q25 and MiXCR clone calling, and kept in-frame beta chains. All rows with the same CDR3 protein become a single entry with the most common DNA and genes. A total of approximately 37,000 distinct CDR3 sequences appear in this sample, roughly 75% of them only once. Together, the top ten hold 35% to 45% of the sample.

What was sequenced was tumor-adjacent normal liver tissue. The receptors were sampled from a middle-aged man with primary liver carcinoma and hepatitis B virus infection.

In the case of this clonotype: The germline gene is not matched at one end of the junction; a read error may be the cause. This CDR3 is CASTPSRVTEVFF. In nucleotides, the CDR3 is TGTGCCAGCACCCCGTCCAGGGTCACTGAAGTTTTCTTT. This rearrangement joins TRBV6-5 to TRBJ1-1; TRBD1 is a possible D gene (5 bases). CDR1 is MNHEY, CDR2 SVGAGI, per germline. This CDR3 comprises 13 residues.

This clonotype was seen a few times. At one end the junction does not follow the germline gene, possibly because of a read error. The chain has TRBV11-1 and TRBJ2-7; 7 positions match TRBD1. Germline V gene sequence: CDR1 SGHAT, CDR2 FQDESV (reference sequence). The CDR3 consists of 13 residues. CDR3 residues: CAGRGKRSYDQCF. The CDR3 nucleotides are TGTGCCGGCAGGGGGAAGCGATCCTACGATCAGTGCTTC.

Concerning this clonotype: Germline and junction disagree at one end, which may indicate a read error. This sequence joins TRBV6-1 and TRBJ2-7; no reliable D call. CDR1 and CDR2 (germline): MNHNS, SASEGT. The CDR3 loop spans 10 amino acids. This CDR3 reads CGSSEYEQYF. CDR3 nucleotides: TGTGGCAGCAGTGAGTACGAGCAATACTTC.

V gene TRBV14 combines with J gene TRBJ2-1; 8 bases are a match to TRBD2. There are 16 residues in the CDR3. Trimming took 9 bases from V and 7 from J; bases not matched to a gene: 17. Germline values: CDR1 SGHDN, CDR2 FVKESK. CDR3 loop: CASSVVAGWVKNEQFF. In DNA, the CDR3 is TGTGCCAGTAGTGTCGTAGCGGGATGGGTAAAGAATGAGCAGTTCTTC.

The chain carries TRBV10-3 and TRBJ1-5; 7 bases match TRBD1. Germline V gene lookup returns CDR1 ENHRY and CDR2 SYGVKD. J was trimmed by 10 bases and V by 10 bases; bases with no gene match: 13. The CDR3 spans 13 residues. Here the CDR3 reads CATTGTDQAPQHF. As DNA, the CDR3 is TGTGCCACGACCGGGACAGACCAGGCACCCCAGCATTTT.

Remarks on this clonotype: Germline and junction disagree at one end, which may indicate a read error. J is TRBJ2-7 and V is TRBV6-2 or TRBV6-3; D unresolved. This CDR3 has 13 amino acids. The germline V gene has CDR1 MNHEY and CDR2 SVGEGT. The CDR3 bases are TGTACCAGTAGTTACGAGGTATCCTACGAGCAGTACTTC. Protein sequence: CTSSYEVSYEQYF.

About this clonotype: The junction shows a germline mismatch at one end, possibly a read error. The chain carries TRBV29-1 and TRBJ2-7; no reliable D call. The V gene's germline CDR1 is SQVTM and CDR2 ANQGSEA. The CDR3 length is 16 residues. As DNA, the CDR3 is TGCAGCGCCATGACATCTGGGATCGGCATACCCTACGAGAAGTACTTC. It codes for CSAMTSGIGIPYEKYF.

V usage is TRBV12-3 or TRBV12-4 and J usage is TRBJ1-2; D may be TRBD1 (5 bases). The CDR3 covers 12 residues. CDR3 in DNA: TGTGTCAGTAGTTTGAGGACAAGCGGCTACACCTTC. Amino acids: CVSSLRTSGYTF.

A note on this clonotype: Given the absence of the conserved phenylalanine or tryptophan at the CDR3 end, a read error is likely. The chain recombines TRBV7-8 with TRBJ1-6; D is uncertain. There are 17 residues in the CDR3. V was trimmed by 2 bases and J by 10 bases, leaving 21 bases between them. Germline CDR1 and CDR2: SGHVS and FQNEAQ. CDR3 in amino acids: CASSLPPRGTLNSPLHY. CDR3 nucleotides: TGTGCCAGCAGCTTACCCCCTCGCGGTACCCTTAACTCACCCCTCCACTAT.

The chain has TRBV10-3 and TRBJ1-2; no firm D call. Germline-derived CDR1 and CDR2 are ENHRY and SYGVKD. The CDR3 spans 14 residues. V lost 4 bases and J lost 7, with 16 bases in between. CDR3 amino acids: CAISVSQLAGGYTF. CDR3 bases: TGTGCCATCAGTGTGTCCCAGTTGGCGGGTGGCTACACCTTC.

A remark on this clonotype: The junction departs from the called germline gene at one end, perhaps through a read error. The CDR3 DNA follows: TGTGTCAGCAGACCCGGGGCTGGTCCGATTACGCAGTATTTT. It yields the protein CVSRPGAGPITQYF. This chain joins TRBV7-9 and TRBJ2-3; D might be TRBD1 or TRBD2, each matching 5 bases. CDR3 length: 14 residues. The germline CDR1 and CDR2 sequences are SEHNR and FQNEAQ (reference sequence). Supplemented by reference TRBV7-9 and TRBJ2-3, the full variable domain reads DTGVSQNPRHKITKRGQNVTFRCDPISEHNRLYWYRQTLGQGPEFLTYFQNEAQLEKSRLLSDRFSAERPKGSFSTLEIQRTEQGDSAMYLCVSRPGAGPITQYFGPGTRLTVL.

Details on this clonotype: An end of the junction does not agree with germline; a read error may underlie this. The chain recombines TRBV6-2 or TRBV6-3 with TRBJ2-7; 7 positions agree with TRBD1. Germline V gene lookup returns CDR1 MNHEY and CDR2 SVGEGT. The CDR3 extends over 14 amino acids. Written as DNA, the CDR3 is TGTGCCAGCAGTTCGTTCGGGACAGACTACGAGCATTACTTC. Encoded protein: CASSSFGTDYEHYF.

A note on this clonotype: Germline and junction disagree at one end, which may indicate a read error. V gene TRBV11-3 combines with J gene TRBJ1-1; tentative D call: TRBD1 (6 bases). The germline gives CDR1 SGHNT, CDR2 YENEEA. The CDR3 extends over 15 amino acids. The CDR3 is CTSSRRRSGDTEAFF. CDR3 nucleotides: TGTACCAGCAGCCGCAGGAGGTCAGGGGACACTGAAGCTTTCTTT.

Comments on this clonotype: The junction differs from germline at one of its ends, possibly a read error. The chain carries TRBV19 and TRBJ1-5; the D is unclear. Germline CDR1 and CDR2: LNHDA and SQIVND (reference sequence). The CDR3 has 15 residues. The CDR3 protein is CACSIRGISNQPQHF. The CDR3 region has the DNA TGTGCCTGTAGTATCCGGGGAATCAGCAATCAGCCCCAGCATTTT.

Concerning this clonotype: An end of the junction does not agree with germline; a read error may underlie this. V usage is TRBV6-1 and J usage is TRBJ1-2; D remains ambiguous. Looked up from germline, CDR1 is MNHNS and CDR2 is SASEGT. The CDR3 has 12 residues. The CDR3 DNA reads as TGCGCCAGCAGTGTCCCCCTATATGGCTACACGTTC. As protein: CASSVPLYGYTF.

In the case of this clonotype: A junction end diverges from the germline sequence, so it may reflect a read error. The gene calls are TRBV10-3 and TRBJ2-5; 7 nucleotides agree with TRBD2. Germline CDR1 and CDR2: ENHRY and SYGVKD. The CDR3 is 15 amino acids. The CDR3 DNA is TGTGCCATCAGTGACCCTGGCAGGAGGCGGGAGACTCAGTACTTC. It codes for CAISDPGRRRETQYF.

Worth noting for this clonotype: The junction does not match germline at one end; this may be a read error. The V gene is TRBV7-9, the J gene TRBJ1-2; D ambiguous. CDR3 length: 14 residues. CDR1 and CDR2 (germline): SEHNR, FQNEAQ (reference sequence). CDR3 sequence reads: CGSSTPEGELGYTF. The CDR3 DNA reads TGTGGCAGCAGCACACCTGAGGGAGAACTGGGCTACACCTTC.

This clonotype appeared a single time. The conserved final phenylalanine or tryptophan is absent from the CDR3, which likely points to a read error. The chain combines TRBV6-1 with TRBJ1-1; D gene ambiguous. The germline gives CDR1 MNHNS, CDR2 SASEGT. This CDR3 is 13 amino acids long. CDR3 sequence: CASRKEMNTEAFI. CDR3 DNA sequence: TGTGCTAGCAGAAAAGAGATGAACACTGAAGCTTTCATT.

This clonotype came up many times. The conserved closing phenylalanine or tryptophan is absent in this CDR3, likely reflecting a read error. This sequence joins TRBV7-8 and TRBJ2-3; the D gene is possibly TRBD1 (6 bases). The CDR3 has 15 residues. V was shortened by 6 bases and J by 4 bases, with 17 bases between the two germline ends. The germline CDR1 and CDR2 sequences are SGHVS and FQNEAQ. The CDR3 DNA reads TGTGCCAGCAGTGAGGGACATCCAAAGGCAGATACGCAGTATCTT. This encodes CASSEGHPKADTQYL.

As concerns this clonotype: A read error is likely, as this CDR3 ends without the conserved phenylalanine or tryptophan. J is TRBJ2-1 and V is TRBV7-9, with 9 bases fitting TRBD2. This CDR3 comprises 14 residues. From germline, CDR1 is SEHNR and CDR2 FQNEAQ (reference sequence). CDR3 amino acids: CPSSSSGTGNEQFI. The DNA of the CDR3 is TGTCCCAGCAGTTCTAGCGGGACGGGTAATGAGCAGTTCATC.

A few counts support this clonotype. One end of the junction varies from germline; a read error may be responsible. V and J are TRBV5-6 and TRBJ2-3; maybe TRBD2 (6 bases). Germline loops: CDR1 SGHDT, CDR2 YYEEEE. This CDR3 contains 14 residues. CDR3 amino acids: CASNLSRDGDTQYF. For the CDR3, the DNA is TGTGCTAGCAACCTCTCGCGGGACGGAGATACGCAGTATTTT.

The count of this clonotype is one. One end of the junction fails to match germline, which may point to a read error. The CDR3: CAISMGTGAYEQYF. The CDR3 DNA reads TGTGCCATCAGTATGGGGACAGGGGCCTACGAGCAGTACTTC. The J gene is TRBJ2-7, the V gene TRBV12-3 or TRBV12-4; TRBD1 matches at 10 bases. CDR3 length: 14 residues.

This clonotype was seen repeatedly, ten times or more. The CDR3 bases are TGTGCCACCAGGACAGGGTTCCCCGGGGAGCTGTTTTTT. It yields the protein CATRTGFPGELFF. The genes are TRBV27 and TRBJ2-2, with 8 bases that match TRBD1. Germline CDR1 MNHEY, CDR2 SMNVEV (reference sequence). After removal of 10 bases from V and 6 bases from J, the junction contained 7 bases not matched to a gene. The length of the CDR3 is 13 residues.

Turning to this clonotype: A single base separates this from a much larger clone, so it may be a read error. This chain joins TRBV15 and TRBJ2-4; 9 bases line up with TRBD1. The CDR3 has 16 amino acids. After removal of 4 bases from V and 0 bases from J, the junction contained 4 bases not matched to a gene. CDR1 is LNHNV, CDR2 YYDKDF, per germline (reference sequence). Written as DNA, the CDR3 is TGTGCCACCAGCAAAGGGACAGGGTTAGCCAAAAACATTCAGTACTTC. This gives the protein CATSKGTGLAKNIQYF.

In the case of this clonotype: One end of the junction does not line up with germline, which may come from a read error. The chain recombines TRBV6-1 with TRBJ2-7; D is ambiguous. The CDR3 runs to 13 residues. Germline loops: CDR1 MNHNS, CDR2 SASEGT. This CDR3 reads CASSCDTSYEQYF. In DNA form, the CDR3 reads TGTGCCAGCAGTTGTGACACCTCCTACGAGCAATACTTC.

The rearrangement uses TRBV4-2 and TRBJ2-3; 7 bases fit TRBD1. Trimming removed 0 bases from V and 12 bases from J; junction bases left unmatched: 15. This CDR3 comprises 16 residues. From germline, CDR1 is LGHNA and CDR2 YNFKEQ. This chain's CDR3 is CASSQEATGITDIQYF. Here the CDR3 DNA reads TGTGCCAGCAGCCAAGAGGCGACAGGGATCACAGATATTCAGTATTTT.